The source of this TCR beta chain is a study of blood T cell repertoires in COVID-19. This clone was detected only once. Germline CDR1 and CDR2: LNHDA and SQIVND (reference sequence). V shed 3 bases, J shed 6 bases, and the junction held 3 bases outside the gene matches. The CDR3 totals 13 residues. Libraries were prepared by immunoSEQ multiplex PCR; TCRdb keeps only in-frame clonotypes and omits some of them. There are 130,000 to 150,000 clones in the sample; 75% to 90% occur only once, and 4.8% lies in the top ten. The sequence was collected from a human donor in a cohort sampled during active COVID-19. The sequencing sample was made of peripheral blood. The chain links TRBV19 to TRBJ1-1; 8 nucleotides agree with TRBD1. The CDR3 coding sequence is TGTGCCAGTAGTATGGGGGACAGGTCTGAAGCTTTCTTT. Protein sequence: CASSMGDRSEAFF.